This T cell receptor beta chain stems from a study of T cells in Graves' hyperthyroidism and ophthalmopathy. Regions amplified from RNA transcripts were the TCR beta CDR3 regions. With the HTBI primer set, the TCR CDR3 went through a first round of RT-PCR. TCRdb reanalysed the multiplex PCR reads using MiXCR and keeps one entry per CDR3 protein. The sample carries about 380,000 distinct CDR3 sequences, about 15% recorded once. There are a few counts of this clonotype. Its specificity is not known. Study-level results: A model of 13 V-J features distinguished ophthalmopathy from stable hyperthyroidism.

Germline V gene sequence: CDR1 MRHNA, CDR2 SNTAGT. The CDR3 extends over 13 amino acids. Trimming cost V 6 bases and J 1 base, with 9 bases left between them. The clonotype originates from an older woman with Graves' hyperthyroidism. The material sequenced was blood. This chain joins TRBV6-4 and TRBJ1-1; D is uncertain. Written as DNA, the CDR3 is TGTGCCAGCAGCTCGAGTGCGAACACTGAAGCTTTCTTT. This sequence encodes CASSSSANTEAFF.